These 6 T cell receptor beta chains were all obtained from the same sample, sequenced in a study of blood T cells in healthy people across ages. The second PCR ran roughly 7 to 12 cycles with a sample-barcoded 5' primer and J-beta primers. MiXCR, applied by TCRdb to the 5' RACE reads, yields one record per CDR3 protein. The sample gives about 840,000 distinct CDR3 sequences, just under 30% of which show up once; roughly a tenth is in the top ten. These data are also associated with another study on T cells of mothers and their children.

Sample: blood. The receptor source for this set is a woman in her thirties or forties in good health.

Only a few counts were recorded for this clonotype. This chain links TRBV15 with TRBJ1-2; D possibly corresponds to TRBD1 (5 bases). From germline, CDR1 is LNHNV and CDR2 YYDKDF (reference sequence). This CDR3 is built from 16 residues. V gave up 3 bases and J gave up 2 bases, with 16 bases separating them. The CDR3 nucleotides are TGTGCCACCAGCAGCGGCCGGGGGGGGTCCAACTATGGCTACACCTTC. Translated: CATSSGRGGSNYGYTF.

This rearrangement joins TRBV7-2 to TRBJ2-1, with 11 bases identical to TRBD2. With 6 bases clipped from V and 7 bases from J, the junction kept 8 bases outside the gene matches. The germline CDR1 and CDR2 sequences are SGHTA and FQGNSA. The CDR3 sequence is 15 residues long. CDR3 coding DNA: TGTGCCAGCAGGCGAGTAGCGGGGGGGCGGAATGAGCAGTTCTTC. It yields the protein CASRRVAGGRNEQFF. The full variable domain, completed using reference TRBV7-2 and TRBJ2-1, is GAGVSQSPSNKVTEKGKDVELRCDPISGHTALYWYRQSLGQGLEFLIYFQGNSAPDKSGLPSDRFSAERTGGSVSTLTIQRTQQEDSAVYLCASRRVAGGRNEQFFGPGTRLTVL.

V is TRBV28 and J is TRBJ1-1, with D tentatively TRBD1 (6 bases). The germline V gene has CDR1 MDHEN and CDR2 SYDVKM. Between the trimmed V and J ends, which lost 6 bases and 6 bases, there was a span of 11 bases. This CDR3 region has 12 residues. The CDR3 loop reads CASRAGGPEAFF. The CDR3 DNA follows: TGTGCCAGCAGGGCGGGGGGCCCTGAAGCTTTCTTT.

This clonotype came up many times. J is TRBJ2-1 and V is TRBV10-2; D gene uncertain. CDR3 length: 11 amino acids. Germline-derived CDR1 and CDR2 are WSHSY and SAAADI. Deletions cut 7 bases from V and 2 bases from J, with 3 bases between. The CDR3 protein is CASTAYNEQFF. CDR3 DNA: TGCGCCAGCACGGCCTACAATGAGCAGTTCTTC.

V gene TRBV27 combines with J gene TRBJ2-2, with 7 bases that match TRBD2. V dropped 11 bases and J dropped 7; count of bases not matched to a gene: 7. The CDR3 covers 12 residues. Germline CDR1 is MNHEY and CDR2 is SMNVEV (reference sequence). In DNA, the CDR3 is TGTGCCGGCACCCCGGGGGGCGGGGAGCTGTTTTTT. This codes for CAGTPGGGELFF.

This clonotype showed up just a few times. The chain uses TRBV5-4 and TRBJ1-2, with TRBD1 as a possible D gene (6 bases). V was trimmed by 0 bases and J by 8 bases, leaving 17 bases between them. Germline assignment: CDR1 SGHNT and CDR2 YYREEE (reference sequence). The CDR3 is 15 residues long. The CDR3 region is CASSLEAQGMGGYTF. CDR3 coding DNA: TGTGCCAGCAGCTTGGAGGCCCAGGGGATGGGAGGCTACACCTTC. The whole variable domain, filled in from reference TRBV5-4 and TRBJ1-2, reads ETGVTQSPTHLIKTRGQQVTLRCSSQSGHNTVSWYQQALGQGPQFIFQYYREEENGRGNFPPRFSGLQFPNYSSELNVNALELDDSALYLCASSLEAQGMGGYTFGSGTRLTVV.